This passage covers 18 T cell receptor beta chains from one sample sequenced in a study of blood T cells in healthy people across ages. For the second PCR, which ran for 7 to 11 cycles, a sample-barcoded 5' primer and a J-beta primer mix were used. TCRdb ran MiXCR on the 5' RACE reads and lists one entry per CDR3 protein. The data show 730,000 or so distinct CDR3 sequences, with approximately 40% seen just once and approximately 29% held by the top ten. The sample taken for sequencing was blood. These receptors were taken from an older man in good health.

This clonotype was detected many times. The CDR3 nucleotides are TGTGCCATCAGGCAGATAGCGGGAGTAGATACGCAGTATTTT. This encodes CAIRQIAGVDTQYF. This chain uses TRBV10-3 with TRBJ2-3; TRBD2 agrees at 9 bases. V lost 6 bases, J lost 5 bases, and 6 bases stayed unmatched. Germline CDR1 and CDR2: ENHRY and SYGVKD. The CDR3 runs 14 residues.

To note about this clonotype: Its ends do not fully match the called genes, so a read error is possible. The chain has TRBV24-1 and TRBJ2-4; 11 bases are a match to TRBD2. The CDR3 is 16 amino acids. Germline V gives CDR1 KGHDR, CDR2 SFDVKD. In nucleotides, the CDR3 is TGTACCACCAGTGCGACGGGGACTAGCGGTTACAATGAGCAGTACTTC. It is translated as CTTSATGTSGYNEQYF.

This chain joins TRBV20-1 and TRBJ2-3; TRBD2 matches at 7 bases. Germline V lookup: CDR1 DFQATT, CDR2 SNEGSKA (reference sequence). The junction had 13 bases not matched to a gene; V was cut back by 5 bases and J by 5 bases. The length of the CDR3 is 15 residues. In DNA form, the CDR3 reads TGCAGTGCTGTAACGGCGGCGGGAGTTGGAGATACGCAGTATTTT. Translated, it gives CSAVTAAGVGDTQYF.

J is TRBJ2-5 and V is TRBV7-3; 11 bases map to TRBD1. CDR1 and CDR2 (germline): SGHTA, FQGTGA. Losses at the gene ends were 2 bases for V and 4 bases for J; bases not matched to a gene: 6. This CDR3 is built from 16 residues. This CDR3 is CASSLWDRGAGETQYF. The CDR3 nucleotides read TGTGCCAGCAGCTTATGGGACAGGGGGGCCGGAGAGACCCAGTACTTC.

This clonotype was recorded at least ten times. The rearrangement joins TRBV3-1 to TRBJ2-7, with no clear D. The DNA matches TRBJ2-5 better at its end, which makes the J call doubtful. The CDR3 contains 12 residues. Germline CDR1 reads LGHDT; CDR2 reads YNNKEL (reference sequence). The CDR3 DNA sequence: TGTGCCAGCAGCCCCCTCGGGGAGACCCAGTACTTC. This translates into CASSPLGETQYF.

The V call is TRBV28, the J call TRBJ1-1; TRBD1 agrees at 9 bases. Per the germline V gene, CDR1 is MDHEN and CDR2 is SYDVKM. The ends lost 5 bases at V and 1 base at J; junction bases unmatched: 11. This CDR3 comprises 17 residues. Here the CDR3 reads CASSPLTGGRWNTEAFF. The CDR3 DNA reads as TGTGCCAGCAGTCCGTTAACAGGGGGCAGGTGGAACACTGAAGCTTTCTTT.

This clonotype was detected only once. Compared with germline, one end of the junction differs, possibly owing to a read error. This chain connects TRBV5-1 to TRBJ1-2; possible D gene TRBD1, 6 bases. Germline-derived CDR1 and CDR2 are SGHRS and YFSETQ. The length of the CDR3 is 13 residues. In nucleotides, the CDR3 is TGTGCCAGCAGCCCACCGGGACAAGGTGGGCGCACCTTC. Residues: CASSPPGQGGRTF.

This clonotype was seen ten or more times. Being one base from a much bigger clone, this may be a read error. The CDR3 reads CASSLVGDSYEQYF. CDR3 in DNA: TGTGCCAGCAGCTTAGTCGGGGACTCCTACGAGCAGTACTTC. This rearrangement joins TRBV7-9 to TRBJ2-7; a possible D gene is TRBD2 (5 bases). Trimming pared 1 base from V and 0 bases from J, leaving 7 bases between. Germline CDR1 is SEHNR and CDR2 is FQNEAQ (reference sequence). The CDR3 is made up of 14 amino acids.

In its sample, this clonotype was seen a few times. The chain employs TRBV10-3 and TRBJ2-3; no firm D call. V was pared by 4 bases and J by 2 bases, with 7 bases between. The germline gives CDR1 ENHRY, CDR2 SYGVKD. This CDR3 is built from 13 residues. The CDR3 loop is CAISGSFTDTQYF. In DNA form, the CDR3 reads TGTGCCATCAGTGGAAGCTTCACAGATACGCAGTATTTT.

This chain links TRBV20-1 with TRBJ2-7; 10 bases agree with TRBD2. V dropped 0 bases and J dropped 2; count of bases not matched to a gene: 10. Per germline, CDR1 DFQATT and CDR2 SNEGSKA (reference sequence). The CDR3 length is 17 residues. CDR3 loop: CSARDPAGTSAAYEQYF. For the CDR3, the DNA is TGCAGTGCTAGAGATCCGGCGGGGACTAGCGCAGCCTACGAGCAGTACTTC.

The CDR3 DNA is TGCAGTGCTCCCACTAGCGGGGAGCAGTACTTC. Translated, it gives CSAPTSGEQYF. The chain couples TRBV20-1 to TRBJ2-7, with 9 bases that match TRBD2. This CDR3 contains 11 residues. Germline V gives CDR1 DFQATT, CDR2 SNEGSKA (reference sequence). The trim removed 5 bases at V and 7 bases at J, leaving 3 bases unmatched.

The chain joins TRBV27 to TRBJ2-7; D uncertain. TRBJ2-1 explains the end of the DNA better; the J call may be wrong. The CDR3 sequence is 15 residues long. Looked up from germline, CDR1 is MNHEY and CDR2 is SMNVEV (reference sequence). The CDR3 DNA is TGTGCCAGCAGTTCGTGGGCCCAGAGCTCCTACGAGCAGTTCTTC. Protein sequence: CASSSWAQSSYEQFF.

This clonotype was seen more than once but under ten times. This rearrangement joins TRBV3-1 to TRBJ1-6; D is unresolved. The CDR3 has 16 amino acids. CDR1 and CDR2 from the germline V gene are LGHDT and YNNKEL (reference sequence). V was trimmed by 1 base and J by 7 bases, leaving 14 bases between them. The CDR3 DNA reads TGTGCCAGCAGCCAAGGGCAGGACCCCGTGAATTCACCCCTCCACTTT. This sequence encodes CASSQGQDPVNSPLHF.

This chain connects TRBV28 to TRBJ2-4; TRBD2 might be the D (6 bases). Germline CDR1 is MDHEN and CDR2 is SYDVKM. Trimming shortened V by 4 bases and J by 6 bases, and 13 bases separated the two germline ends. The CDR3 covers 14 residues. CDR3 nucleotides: TGTGCCAGCAGTTCCGGCCCGGGAGTAAACATTCAGTACTTC. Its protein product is CASSSGPGVNIQYF.

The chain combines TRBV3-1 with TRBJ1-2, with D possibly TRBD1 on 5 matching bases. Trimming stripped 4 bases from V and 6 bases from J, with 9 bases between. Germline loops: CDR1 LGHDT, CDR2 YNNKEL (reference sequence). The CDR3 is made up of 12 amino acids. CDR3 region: CASSRGGDGYTF. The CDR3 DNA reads TGTGCCAGCAGCCGCGGGGGTGATGGCTACACCTTC.

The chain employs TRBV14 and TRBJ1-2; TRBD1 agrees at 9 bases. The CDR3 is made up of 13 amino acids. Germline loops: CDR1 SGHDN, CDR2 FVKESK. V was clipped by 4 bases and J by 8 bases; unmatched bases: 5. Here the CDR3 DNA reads TGTGCCAGCAGCCCGGACAGGGGATGGGGCTACACCTTC. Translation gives CASSPDRGWGYTF.

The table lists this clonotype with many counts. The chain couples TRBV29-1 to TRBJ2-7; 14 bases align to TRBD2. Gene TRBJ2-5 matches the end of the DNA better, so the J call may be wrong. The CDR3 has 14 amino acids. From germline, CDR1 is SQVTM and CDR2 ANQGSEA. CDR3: CSVGTSGRPETQYF. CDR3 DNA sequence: TGCAGCGTTGGGACTAGCGGGAGGCCAGAGACCCAGTACTTC.

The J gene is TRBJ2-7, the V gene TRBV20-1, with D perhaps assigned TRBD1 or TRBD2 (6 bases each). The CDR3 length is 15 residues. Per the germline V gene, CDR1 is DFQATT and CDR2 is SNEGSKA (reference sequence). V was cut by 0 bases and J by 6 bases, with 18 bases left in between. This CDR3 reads CSARDIRGAVGEQYF. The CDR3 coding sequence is TGCAGTGCTAGAGATATAAGGGGGGCAGTTGGCGAGCAGTACTTC.